Listed below are T cell receptor beta chains from one sample, sequenced in a study of immune heterogeneity within non-small cell lung tumors. TCRdb re-derived calls from the multiplex PCR reads in MiXCR, one entry per CDR3 protein. Here the sample spans fewer than 25,000 distinct CDR3 sequences, around 27% being singletons. The specimen was lung tumor tissue. Every receptor here comes from a man aged 35 to 55 with non-small cell lung cancer. Both conserved end residues are part of each CDR3. The D gene is left open where the match is weak. Clone size is stated in some rows and not others, as once, few, many or a class when expanded.

D	V	size	J	CDR3	DNA
TRBD2	TRBV13	-	TRBJ2-4	CASSLWRGAAKNIQYF	TGTGCCAGCAGCTTATGGCGGGGGGCAGCCAAAAACATTCAGTACTTC
-	TRBV9	few	TRBJ2-7	CASSGGAEGEQYF	TGTGCCAGCAGCGGAGGGGCTGAGGGCGAGCAGTACTTC
TRBD1	TRBV19	many	TRBJ1-5	CASSPTGSSNQPQHF	TGTGCCAGTAGTCCGACAGGGTCCAGCAATCAGCCCCAGCATTTT
-	TRBV6-1	many	TRBJ1-1	CANTKPDGNTEAFF	TGTGCCAACACGAAGCCGGATGGGAACACTGAAGCTTTCTTT
-	TRBV10-3	-	TRBJ2-3	CAIGRTDTQYF	TGTGCCATCGGGCGCACAGATACGCAGTATTTT
-	TRBV7-9	-	TRBJ2-5	CASSSWIEQETQYF	TGTGCCAGCAGCTCGTGGATAGAGCAAGAGACCCAGTACTTC
-	TRBV4-1	-	TRBJ1-2	CASSRGKAAILYGYTF	TGCGCCAGCAGCCGCGGGAAGGCGGCTATCCTCTATGGCTACACCTTC
-	TRBV20-1	many	TRBJ1-5	CSAKEVYSNQPQHF	TGCAGTGCTAAAGAGGTTTATAGCAATCAGCCCCAGCATTTT
-	TRBV10-2	-	TRBJ1-1	CASSRVRAGNTEAFF	TGCGCCAGCAGCCGGGTAAGGGCAGGGAACACTGAAGCTTTCTTT
-	TRBV20-1	few	TRBJ1-6	CSAREGGRYNSPLHF	TGCAGTGCTAGAGAAGGGGGTAGATATAATTCACCCCTCCACTTT
-	TRBV10-1	-	TRBJ1-1	CASSESGTGHTEAFF	TGCGCCAGCAGTGAGTCGGGCACGGGACACACTGAAGCTTTCTTT
-	TRBV11-2	-	TRBJ1-1	CASSLQTLAEAFF	TGTGCCAGCAGCTTACAGACTCTTGCTGAAGCTTTCTTT
TRBD2	TRBV4-1	many	TRBJ2-7	CASSQEPAGVAEQYF	TGCGCCAGCAGCCAAGAGCCAGCGGGAGTCGCCGAGCAGTACTTC
-	TRBV2	few	TRBJ2-3	CASSGGTVWDTQYF	TGTGCCAGCAGTGGAGGGACTGTCTGGGATACGCAGTATTTT
-	TRBV2	few	TRBJ2-5	CVTNRVQETQYF	TGTGTTACCAACAGGGTACAAGAGACCCAGTACTTC
TRBD1	TRBV10-3	-	TRBJ2-7	CAISDPGTGIYEQYF	TGTGCCATCAGTGACCCCGGGACAGGGATCTACGAGCAGTACTTC
-	TRBV15	-	TRBJ2-2	CATTKSGELFF	TGTGCCACTACCAAATCCGGGGAGCTGTTTTTT
-	TRBV19	-	TRBJ1-1	CASSTGPPGSEAFF	TGTGCCAGTAGTACGGGACCCCCGGGCTCTGAAGCTTTCTTT
TRBD1	TRBV18	many	TRBJ2-7	CASSGTGAEQYF	TGTGCCAGCTCAGGGACAGGGGCCGAGCAGTACTTC
TRBD1	TRBV5-1	few	TRBJ2-5	CASSLTTGAGETQYF	TGCGCCAGCAGCTTAACAACAGGGGCGGGAGAGACCCAGTACTTC
-	TRBV6-6	many	TRBJ1-5	CASSYSNNQPQHF	TGTGCCAGCAGTTACTCGAACAATCAGCCCCAGCATTTT
-	TRBV12-3/TRBV12-4	medium-sized	TRBJ2-7	CASSSRGKPYEQYF	TGTGCCAGCAGTTCCAGGGGAAAACCCTACGAGCAGTACTTC
-	TRBV30	once	TRBJ2-5	CAWSALETQYF	TGTGCCTGGAGTGCACTGGAGACCCAGTACTTC
TRBD2	TRBV6-7	few	TRBJ2-1	CASLSHTGLAPYGSYNEQFF	TGTGCCAGCCTTAGTCATACGGGACTAGCGCCGTACGGGTCCTACAATGAGCAGTTCTTC
-	TRBV6-2/TRBV6-3	-	TRBJ2-7	CASSQRGDYEQYF	TGTGCCAGCAGCCAAAGAGGGGACTACGAGCAGTACTTC
-	TRBV27	few	TRBJ1-1	CATRAAGTSNTEAFF	TGTGCCACCCGTGCCGCTGGGACAAGTAACACTGAAGCTTTCTTT
-	TRBV28	few	TRBJ1-5	CSSSPRTWANQPQHF	TGTTCCAGCAGCCCCCGGACCTGGGCCAATCAGCCCCAGCATTTT
-	TRBV20-1	-	TRBJ1-2	CSARDRTATLFSSTGYTF	TGCAGTGCTAGAGATCGGACGGCCACCCTTTTTTCTTCGACGGGCTACACCTTC
-	TRBV20-1	-	TRBJ2-5	CSAPTPGLPETQYF	TGCAGTGCTCCGACCCCGGGTTTGCCGGAGACCCAGTACTTC
TRBD2	TRBV11-1	once	TRBJ2-7	CASTFGYGLAGTYEQYF	TGTGCCAGCACCTTTGGCTACGGACTAGCCGGTACCTACGAGCAGTACTTC
-	TRBV5-1	many	TRBJ2-7	CASTEGHIDEQYF	TGCGCCAGCACCGAGGGACACATCGACGAGCAGTACTTC
-	TRBV5-8	many	TRBJ2-2	CASSPEIIGGHTGELFF	TGTGCCAGCAGCCCCGAAATTATCGGGGGTCATACCGGGGAGCTGTTTTTT
TRBD2	TRBV15	-	TRBJ2-1	CATSREWTSGTGSYNEQFF	TGTGCCACCAGCAGAGAGTGGACTAGCGGGACCGGGTCCTACAATGAGCAGTTCTTC
TRBD2	TRBV3-1	many	TRBJ2-7	CASSQDFGGSYEQYF	TGTGCCAGCAGCCAAGATTTTGGCGGGAGTTACGAGCAGTACTTC
TRBD2	TRBV5-8	few	TRBJ2-7	CASRHVIAGVEQYF	TGTGCCAGCAGACACGTAATAGCGGGAGTCGAGCAGTACTTC
TRBD1	TRBV7-9	once	TRBJ1-6	CASSTGTGSSNSPLQF	TGTGCCAGCAGCACCGGGACAGGGTCGAGTAATTCACCCCTCCAATTT
TRBD2	TRBV20-1	medium-sized	TRBJ2-2	CSARGGSANTGELFF	TGCAGTGCTAGAGGCGGGAGCGCTAACACCGGGGAGCTGTTTTTT
-	TRBV9	few	TRBJ1-1	CASSVKTDDTEAFF	TGTGCCAGCAGCGTCAAAACGGATGACACTGAAGCTTTCTTT
TRBD2	TRBV30	few	TRBJ2-3	CAWDLRGGGTDTQYF	TGTGCCTGGGACCTGCGCGGGGGTGGCACAGATACGCAGTATTTT
-	TRBV6-2/TRBV6-3	many	TRBJ2-7	CASSSPGFPSPYEQYF	TGTGCCAGCAGTTCCCCGGGATTTCCGAGCCCCTACGAGCAGTACTTC
-	TRBV19	many	TRBJ1-4	CASSIGGGRFPEKLFF	TGTGCCAGTAGTATTGGGGGGGGGCGCTTCCCCGAAAAACTGTTTTTT
-	TRBV6-6	medium-sized	TRBJ1-5	CASSYGQNNQPQHF	TGTGCCAGCAGTTACGGTCAGAATAATCAGCCCCAGCATTTT
-	TRBV30	many	TRBJ1-2	CAWSVQVSYGYTF	TGTGCCTGGAGTGTACAAGTTTCCTATGGCTACACCTTC
TRBD1	TRBV12-5	medium-sized	TRBJ2-7	CASGPPTGVDEQYF	TGTGCTAGTGGTCCTCCGACAGGGGTGGACGAGCAGTACTTC
TRBD2	TRBV6-1	few	TRBJ2-5	CATSGALAGVVWETQYF	TGTGCCACTTCGGGGGCACTAGCGGGAGTGGTGTGGGAGACCCAGTACTTC
-	TRBV15	few	TRBJ2-1	CATSRDGREQFF	TGTGCCACCAGCAGAGATGGGCGTGAGCAGTTCTTC
-	TRBV5-1	medium-sized	TRBJ1-5	CASSLEGGDQPQHF	TGCGCCAGCAGCTTGGAAGGGGGGGATCAGCCCCAGCATTTT
TRBD2	TRBV20-1	many	TRBJ2-7	CSARWSSGSAYEQYF	TGCAGTGCTAGATGGTCTAGCGGGTCTGCCTACGAGCAGTACTTC